This record looks at one T cell receptor (beta chain) sequence and its context. Its antigen remains undetermined. The junction and the germline gene differ at one end; a read error may be behind it. The sample was run on an Illumina NovaSeq 6000. cDNA libraries for TCRalpha and TCRbeta were prepared by 5'RACE using constant-segment primers, with sample barcodes and unique molecular identifiers added. Trizol reagent was used to extract RNA from every sample. Libraries were amplified in two PCR steps, with a second sample barcode and Illumina TruSeq adapters added in the second step. Libraries were sequenced on an Illumina NovaSeq with 2 x 150 bp paired-end reads. On the study's bioinformatics: The reads were demultiplexed and collapsed into UMI-guided consensus sequences using migec v1.2.7. Using mixcr v2.1.11, the UMI consensuses were aligned to TRA and TRB V and J templates and assembled into clonotypes. A clonotype was counted as expanded or contracted only when both edgeR and NoisET called the clonotype significant, with the noise models trained on biological replicates. edgeR calls used a false discovery rate-adjusted p below 0.01 and a log2 fold-change threshold of 1. As an exploratory analysis of dynamics, PCA with hierarchical clustering was applied to max-normalized trajectories of the 1000 most abundant clonotypes. Separately sequenced CD4+ and CD8+ repertoires were used to assign a CD4 or CD8 phenotype to each responding clone. Through fastp at Q25 and MiXCR, TCRdb rebuilt clones from the public reads, retaining in-frame beta chains. Every entry covers one CDR3 protein and lists the most common genes and DNA from its rows. The V and J calls here are based on TCRdb, not the publication. This sample gives some 450,000 distinct CDR3 sequences in total; roughly 20% of them show up just once. In total, the top ten clones hold about 8.1% of the sample.

PBMCs were isolated by Ficoll-Paque density gradient centrifugation. The sample belongs to a study of T-cell memory formation after mild COVID-19 (dated by TCRdb to the early 2020s). As for the study more broadly: TCR sequence clusters from the two donors were largely donor specific. In two donors, T-cell clones that expanded and contracted after mild COVID-19 were followed by sequencing TCRalpha and TCRbeta repertoires longitudinally. Two young, previously healthy adult volunteers, one female and one male, were included in the cohort. Study-level results and caveats: From day 15 to 85, contracting clones showed balanced CD4/CD8 phenotypes, whereas a second wave of clones that expanded from day 15 to 37 leaned towards CD4+. Some responding clones were detected in pre-infection memory, which suggested that pre-existing cross-reactive memory T cells had joined the SARS-CoV-2 response. Only two mild cases were covered by the study, and larger cohorts that include severe cases with pre-infection samples were considered necessary. Contracting CD4+ clones were located mainly in the CM and EM memory subsets, whereas CD8+ clones were found to be enriched in EMRA. The second-wave clones that peaked on day 37 were not confirmed to be SARS-CoV-2 specific.

CDR1 and CDR2, per the germline V gene (reference sequence), are DFQATT and SNEGSKA. The CDR3 spans 9 residues, from the cysteine through the phenylalanine. The CDR3 DNA has 27 bases and is translated from base 1. The specimen was PBMCs or a T cell subset sorted from them (not recorded which). Recombination linked TRBV20-1 to TRBJ1-1, and TRBD1 may be the D gene, going by 5 matching bases. The receptor comes from an adult woman who had mild COVID-19 (a few samples of this study predate the infection). The sample titles of this study are shuffled in the database, so cell type and time point are left out; the donor was told from shared clones. Here is the DNA: TGCAGTGCTGGGGGGTCGGGGATCTTT. Its protein is CSAGGSGIF.